A selection of T cell receptor beta chains follows, all from one sample in a study of blood T cell repertoires in COVID-19. Here immunoSEQ multiplex PCR was the method, and the copy in TCRdb shows in-frame clones only, minus some. This table has about 160,000 clones, roughly 88% appearing once. Material for sequencing was peripheral blood. These TCRs come from a man at least 80 years old with COVID-19, enrolled during active disease. CDR3s include the opening cysteine and the closing phenylalanine or tryptophan. Size is stated for part of the rows, as once, few or many counts, or as a class when the clone is expanded.

clone_size cdr3_length j_call v_call cdr3_aa
NA 15 TRBJ2-7 TRBV7-9 CASSLMRRSSYEQYF
few 15 TRBJ1-2 TRBV5-4 CASSPGIGQGYGYTF
NA 16 TRBJ2-6 TRBV7-6 CASTTQAFSGANVLTF
few 16 TRBJ1-5 TRBV2 CASSGGTSWSNQPQHF
NA 14 TRBJ1-2 TRBV7-8 CASSLPLQGYGYTF
NA 11 TRBJ1-4 TRBV6-5 CASSFGEKLFF
once 14 TRBJ2-3 TRBV3-1/TRBV3-2 CASSPSLYTDTQYF
few 11 TRBJ1-5 TRBV12-5 CASGFPGQPHF
NA 14 TRBJ1-1 TRBV5-1 CASSLGAGNTEAFF
NA 18 TRBJ1-1 TRBV9 CASSVEPSGTAMNTEAFF
NA 15 TRBJ2-2 TRBV6-5 CASLPGQGYTGELFF
NA 15 TRBJ2-7 TRBV2 CASSGRTSGGGEQYF
once 15 TRBJ1-5 TRBV19 CASSKGTGAYQPQHF
NA 13 TRBJ2-7 TRBV28 CASSLWQTGEQYF
NA 14 TRBJ1-2 TRBV7-8 CASSPPGQGGGYTF
few 15 TRBJ1-3 TRBV9 CASSVGNQGGNTIYF
NA 16 TRBJ1-6 TRBV6-1 CASSGRQSSYNSPLHF
NA 11 TRBJ2-1 TRBV7-2 CASSFDTQQFF
NA 16 TRBJ1-6 TRBV19 CASSPPTGGAWSPLHF
NA 13 TRBJ1-4 TRBV5-4 CASSLVGAEKLFF
NA 16 TRBJ1-1 TRBV4-1 CASSQDIGLGATEAFF
few 12 TRBJ1-1 TRBV2 CASSPSRAEAFF
NA 15 TRBJ1-5 TRBV5-8 CASSLLQELNQPQHF
NA 18 TRBJ1-1 TRBV21-1 CASSKGCLYQGMNTEAFF
few 14 TRBJ1-1 TRBV7-2 CASSFQGARTEAFF
once 14 TRBJ1-2 TRBV20-1 CSASSGQGFYGYTF
few 16 TRBJ1-1 TRBV5-1 CASSLQGFGLSTEAFF
NA 18 TRBJ2-7 TRBV27 CASSLRLASGQRYYEQYF
NA 14 TRBJ1-6 TRBV6-4 CASRPDSYNSPLHF
NA 14 TRBJ2-7 TRBV10-3 CAISGGTGLYEQYF
NA 16 TRBJ1-2 TRBV18 CASSPYSGQVGYGYTF
few 14 TRBJ2-1 TRBV19 CASRPTSRDNREFF
NA 12 TRBJ2-3 TRBV14 CASSTGSYTQYF
NA 13 TRBJ2-2 TRBV3-1/TRBV3-2 CASRSGGTGELFF
NA 12 TRBJ2-7 TRBV5-4 CASSSGQDEQYF
NA 16 TRBJ1-5 TRBV27 CASSPGTSYSNQPQHF
NA 12 TRBJ2-3 TRBV3-1/TRBV3-2 CASSQAADTQYF
NA 15 TRBJ2-6 TRBV5-1 CASSRTGSGANVLTF
once 15 TRBJ2-7 TRBV5-1 CASSLALAGVSEQYF
NA 15 TRBJ2-3 TRBV14 CASRRGGRVTDTQYF
NA 16 TRBJ2-2 TRBV3-1/TRBV3-2 CASSPRQYANTGELFF
few 15 TRBJ1-1 TRBV10-3 CATKRQGRLNTEAFF
NA 14 TRBJ1-2 TRBV7-2 CASTPLTSNYGYTF
NA 11 TRBJ1-6 TRBV28 CASNSNSPLHF
few 16 TRBJ1-4 TRBV4-1 CASSQVQIATNEKLFF